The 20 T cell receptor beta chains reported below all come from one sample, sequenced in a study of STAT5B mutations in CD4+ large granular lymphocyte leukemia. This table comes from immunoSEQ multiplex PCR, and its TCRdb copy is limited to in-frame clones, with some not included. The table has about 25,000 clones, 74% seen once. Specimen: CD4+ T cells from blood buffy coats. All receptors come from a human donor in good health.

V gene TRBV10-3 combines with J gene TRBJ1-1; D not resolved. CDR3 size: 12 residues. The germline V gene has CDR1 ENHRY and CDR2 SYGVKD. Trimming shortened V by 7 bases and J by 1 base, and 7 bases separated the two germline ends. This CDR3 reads CAITDGNTEAFF. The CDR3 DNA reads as TGTGCCATCACCGATGGGAACACTGAAGCTTTCTTT.

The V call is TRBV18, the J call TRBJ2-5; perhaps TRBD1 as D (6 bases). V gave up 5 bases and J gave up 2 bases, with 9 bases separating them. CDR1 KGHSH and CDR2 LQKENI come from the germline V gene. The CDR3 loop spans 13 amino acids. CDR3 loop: CASSIGQQETQYF. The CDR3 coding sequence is TGTGCCAGCTCAATTGGACAGCAAGAGACCCAGTACTTC. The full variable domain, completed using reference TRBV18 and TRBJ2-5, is NAGVMQNPRHLVRRRGQEARLRCSPMKGHSHVYWYRQLPEEGLKFMVYLQKENIIDESGMPKERFSAEFPKEGPSILRIQQVVRGDSAAYFCASSIGQQETQYFGPGTRLLVL.

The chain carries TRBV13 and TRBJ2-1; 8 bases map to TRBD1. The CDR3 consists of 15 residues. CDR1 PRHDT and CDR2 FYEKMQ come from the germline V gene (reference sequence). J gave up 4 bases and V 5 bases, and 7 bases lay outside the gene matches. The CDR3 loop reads CASSADRGAYNEQFF. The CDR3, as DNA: TGTGCCAGCAGCGCCGACAGGGGAGCTTACAATGAGCAGTTCTTC.

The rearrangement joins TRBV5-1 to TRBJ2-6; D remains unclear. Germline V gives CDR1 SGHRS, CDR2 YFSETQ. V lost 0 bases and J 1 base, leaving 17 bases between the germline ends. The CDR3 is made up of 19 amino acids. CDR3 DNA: TGCGCCAGCAGCTTGGACTTCCTTGGTTCGAGGTCTGGGGCCAACGTCCTGACTTTC. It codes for CASSLDFLGSRSGANVLTF.

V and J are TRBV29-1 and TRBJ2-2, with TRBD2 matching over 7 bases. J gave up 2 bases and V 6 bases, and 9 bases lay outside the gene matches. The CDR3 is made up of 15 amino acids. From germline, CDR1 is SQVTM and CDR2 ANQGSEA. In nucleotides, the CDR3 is TGCAGCGTCCGGACCGGGACTACCAACACCGGGGAGCTGTTTTTT. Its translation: CSVRTGTTNTGELFF.

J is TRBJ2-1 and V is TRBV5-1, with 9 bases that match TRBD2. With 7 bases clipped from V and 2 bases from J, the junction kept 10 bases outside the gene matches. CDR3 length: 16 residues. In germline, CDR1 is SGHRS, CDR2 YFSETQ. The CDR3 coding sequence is TGCGCCAGCTCCCCGGTGCGCGGGAGGGCCTACAATGAGCAGTTCTTC. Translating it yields CASSPVRGRAYNEQFF.

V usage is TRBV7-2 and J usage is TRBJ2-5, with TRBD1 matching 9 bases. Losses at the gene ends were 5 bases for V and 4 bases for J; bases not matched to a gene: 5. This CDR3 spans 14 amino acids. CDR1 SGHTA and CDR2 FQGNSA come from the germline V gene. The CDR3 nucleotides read TGTGCCAGCAGCGACAGGGGGTCGCGAGAGACCCAGTACTTC. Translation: CASSDRGSRETQYF.

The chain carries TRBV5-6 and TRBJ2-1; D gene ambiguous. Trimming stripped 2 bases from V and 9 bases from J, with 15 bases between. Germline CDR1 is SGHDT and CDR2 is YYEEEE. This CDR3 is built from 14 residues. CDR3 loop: CASSFQTYTGEQFF. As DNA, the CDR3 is TGTGCCAGCAGCTTCCAGACCTATACGGGTGAGCAGTTCTTC.

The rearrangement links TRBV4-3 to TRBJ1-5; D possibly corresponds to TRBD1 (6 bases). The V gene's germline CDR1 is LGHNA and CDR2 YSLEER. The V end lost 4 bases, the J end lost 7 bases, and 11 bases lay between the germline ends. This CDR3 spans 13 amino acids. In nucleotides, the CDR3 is TGCGCCAGCAGCCGAGACCAGGGGCAGCCCCAGCATTTT. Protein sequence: CASSRDQGQPQHF.

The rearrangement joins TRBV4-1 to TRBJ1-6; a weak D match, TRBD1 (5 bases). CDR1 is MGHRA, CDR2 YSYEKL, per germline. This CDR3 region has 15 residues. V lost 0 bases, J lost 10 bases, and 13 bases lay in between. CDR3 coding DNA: TGCGCCAGCAGCCAAGATTATCCGGGGCAATCACCCCTCCACTTT. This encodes CASSQDYPGQSPLHF.

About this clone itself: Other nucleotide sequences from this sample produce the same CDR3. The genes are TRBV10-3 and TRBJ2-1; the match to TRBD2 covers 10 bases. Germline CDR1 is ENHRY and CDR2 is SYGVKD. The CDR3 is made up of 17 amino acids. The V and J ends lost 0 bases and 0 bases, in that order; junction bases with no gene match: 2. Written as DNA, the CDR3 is TGTGCCATCAGTGAGTCCGGACTAGCGGCCTCCTACAATGAGCAGTTCTTC. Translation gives CAISESGLAASYNEQFF.

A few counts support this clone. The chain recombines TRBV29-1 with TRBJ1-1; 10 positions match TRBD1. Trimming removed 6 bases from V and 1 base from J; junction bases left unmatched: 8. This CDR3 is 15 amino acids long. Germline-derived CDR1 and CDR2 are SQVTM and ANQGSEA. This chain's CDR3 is CSVHDRGRRNTEAFF. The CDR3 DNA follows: TGCAGCGTACATGACAGGGGGCGAAGGAACACTGAAGCTTTCTTT.

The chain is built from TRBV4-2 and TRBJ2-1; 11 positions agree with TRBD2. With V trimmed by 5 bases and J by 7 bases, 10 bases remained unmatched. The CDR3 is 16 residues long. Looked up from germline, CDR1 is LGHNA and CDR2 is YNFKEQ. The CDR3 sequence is CASSSLTSGGKNEQFF. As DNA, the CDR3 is TGTGCCAGCAGCTCCCTAACTAGCGGGGGCAAAAATGAGCAGTTCTTC.

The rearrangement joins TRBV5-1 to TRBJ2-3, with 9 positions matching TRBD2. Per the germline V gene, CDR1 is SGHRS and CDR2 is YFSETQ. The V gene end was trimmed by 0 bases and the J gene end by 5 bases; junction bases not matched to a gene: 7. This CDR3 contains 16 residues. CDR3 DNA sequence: TGCGCCAGCAGCTTGGATGCGGGAGGGTCGGGAGATACGCAGTATTTT. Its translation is CASSLDAGGSGDTQYF.

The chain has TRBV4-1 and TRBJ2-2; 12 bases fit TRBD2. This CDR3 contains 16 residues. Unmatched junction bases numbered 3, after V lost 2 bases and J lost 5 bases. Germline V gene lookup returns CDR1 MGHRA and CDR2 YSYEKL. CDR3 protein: CASSQPTSGSTGELFF. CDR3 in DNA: TGCGCCAGCAGCCAACCGACTAGCGGGAGTACCGGGGAGCTGTTTTTT.

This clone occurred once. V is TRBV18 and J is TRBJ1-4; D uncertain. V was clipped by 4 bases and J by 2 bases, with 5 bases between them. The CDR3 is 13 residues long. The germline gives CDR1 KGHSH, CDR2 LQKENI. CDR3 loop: CASSRSTNEKLFF. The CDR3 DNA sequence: TGTGCCAGCTCACGGAGCACTAATGAAAAACTGTTTTTT.

CDR3 loop: CAISEKAVQETQYF. In nucleotides, the CDR3 is TGTGCCATCAGTGAGAAGGCAGTCCAAGAGACCCAGTACTTC. The chain has TRBV10-3 and TRBJ2-5; no clear D. V lost 2 bases to trimming and J lost 1 base, with 8 bases between them. The germline CDR1 and CDR2 sequences are ENHRY and SYGVKD. There are 14 residues in the CDR3.

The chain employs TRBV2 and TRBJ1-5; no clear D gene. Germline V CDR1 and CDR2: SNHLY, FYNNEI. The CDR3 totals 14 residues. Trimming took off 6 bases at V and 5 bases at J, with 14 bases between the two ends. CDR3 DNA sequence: TGTGCCAGCAGAAAAGGGAGATCCGATCAGCCCCAGCATTTT. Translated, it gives CASRKGRSDQPQHF. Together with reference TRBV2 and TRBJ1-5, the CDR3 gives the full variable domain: EPEVTQTPSHQVTQMGQEVILRCVPISNHLYFYWYRQILGQKVEFLVSFYNNEISEKSEIFDDQFSVERPDGSNFTLKIRSTKLEDSAMYFCASRKGRSDQPQHFGDGTRLSIL.

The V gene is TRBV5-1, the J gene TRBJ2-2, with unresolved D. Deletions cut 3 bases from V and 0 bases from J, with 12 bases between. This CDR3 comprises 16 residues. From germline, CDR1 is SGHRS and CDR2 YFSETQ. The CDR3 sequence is CASSSTGNANTGELFF. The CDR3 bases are TGCGCCAGCAGCTCAACGGGCAACGCGAACACCGGGGAGCTGTTTTTT.

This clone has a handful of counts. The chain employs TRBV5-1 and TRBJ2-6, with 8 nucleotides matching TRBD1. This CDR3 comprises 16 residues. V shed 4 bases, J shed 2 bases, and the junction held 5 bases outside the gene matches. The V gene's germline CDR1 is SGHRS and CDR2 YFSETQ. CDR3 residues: CASSPGQEAGANVLTF. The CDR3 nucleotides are TGCGCCAGCAGCCCGGGACAGGAGGCTGGGGCCAACGTCCTGACTTTC. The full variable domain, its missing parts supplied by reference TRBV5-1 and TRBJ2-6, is KAGVTQTPRYLIKTRGQQVTLSCSPISGHRSVSWYQQTPGQGLQFLFEYFSETQRNKGNFPGRFSGRQFSNSRSEMNVSTLELGDSALYLCASSPGQEAGANVLTFGAGSRLTVL.